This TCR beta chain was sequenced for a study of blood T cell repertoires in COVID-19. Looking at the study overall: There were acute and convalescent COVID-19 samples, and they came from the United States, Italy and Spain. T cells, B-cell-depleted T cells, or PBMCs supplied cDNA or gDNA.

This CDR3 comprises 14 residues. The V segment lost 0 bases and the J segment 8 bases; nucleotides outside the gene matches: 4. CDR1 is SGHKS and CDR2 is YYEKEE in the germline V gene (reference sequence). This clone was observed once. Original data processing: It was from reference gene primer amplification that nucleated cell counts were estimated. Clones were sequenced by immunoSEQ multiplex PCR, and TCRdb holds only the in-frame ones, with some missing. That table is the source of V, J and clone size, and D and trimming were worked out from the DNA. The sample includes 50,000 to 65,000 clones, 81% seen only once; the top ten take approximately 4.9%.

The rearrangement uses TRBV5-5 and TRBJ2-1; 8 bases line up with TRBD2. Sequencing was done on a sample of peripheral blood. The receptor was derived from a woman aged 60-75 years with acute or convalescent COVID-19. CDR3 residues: CASSLAGGPDEQFF. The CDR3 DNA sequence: TGTGCCAGCAGCTTGGCGGGGGGGCCGGATGAGCAGTTCTTC.